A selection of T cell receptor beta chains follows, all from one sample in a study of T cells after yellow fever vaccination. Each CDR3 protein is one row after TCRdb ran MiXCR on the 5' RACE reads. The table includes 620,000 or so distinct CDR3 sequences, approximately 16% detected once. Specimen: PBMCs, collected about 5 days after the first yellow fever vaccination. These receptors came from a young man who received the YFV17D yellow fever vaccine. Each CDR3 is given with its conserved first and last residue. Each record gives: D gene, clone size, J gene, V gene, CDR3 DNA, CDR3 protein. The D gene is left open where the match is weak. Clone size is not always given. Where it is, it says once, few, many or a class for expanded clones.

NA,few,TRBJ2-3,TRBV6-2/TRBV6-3,TGTGCCAGCATGTCCCGTAGAAGGATTACCGTGGCGGATACGCAGTATTTT,CASMSRRRITVADTQYF
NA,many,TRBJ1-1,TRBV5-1,TGTGCCAGCAGAGAGGTGAACACTGAAGCTTTCTTT,CASREVNTEAFF
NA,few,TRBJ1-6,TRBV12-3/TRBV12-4,TGTGCCAGCAGCCGGGAGCTTAATTCACCCCTCCACTTT,CASSRELNSPLHF
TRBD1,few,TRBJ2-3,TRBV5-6,TGTGCCAGCAGCTGGAGACAGGGGGTCCCCCTGGATACGCAGTATTTT,CASSWRQGVPLDTQYF
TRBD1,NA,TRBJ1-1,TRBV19,TGTGCCAGTAGTGGGACAGGGTGGGTTTCAGCTTTCTTT,CASSGTGWVSAFF
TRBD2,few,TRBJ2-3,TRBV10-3,TGTGCCATCAGGCGGGAGGGTGGAGGGGATACAGATACGCAGTATTTT,CAIRREGGGDTDTQYF
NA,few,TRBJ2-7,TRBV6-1,TGTGCCAGCAAAACGCACCAGGGCAACGAGCAGTACTTC,CASKTHQGNEQYF
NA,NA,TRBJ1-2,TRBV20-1,TGCAGTGCTAGAGAGAGTGAAGGCGGTTTCTATGGCTACACCTTC,CSARESEGGFYGYTF
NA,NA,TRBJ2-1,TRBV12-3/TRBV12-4,TGTGCCAGCAGTTTAGTTTGGGGGAACTTCAATGAGCAGTTCTTC,CASSLVWGNFNEQFF
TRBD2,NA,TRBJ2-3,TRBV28,TGTGCCGGAAGGAGCGGGGTAACGGATACGCAGTATTTT,CAGRSGVTDTQYF
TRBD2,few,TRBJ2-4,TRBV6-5,TGTGCCAGCAGTTACTCGCCGGGGGGAGCCAAAAACATTCAGTACTTC,CASSYSPGGAKNIQYF
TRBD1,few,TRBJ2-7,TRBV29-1,TGCAGCGTTAAGGGGGACAGAGCCTACGAGCAGTACTTC,CSVKGDRAYEQYF
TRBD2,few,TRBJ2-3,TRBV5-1,TGCGCCAGCAGCTTGGGACTAGCGGGGGTACTTAGCACAGATACGCAGTATTTT,CASSLGLAGVLSTDTQYF
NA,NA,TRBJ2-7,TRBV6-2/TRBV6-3,TGTGCCAGCAGTAAGAGGAACTACGAGCAGTACTTC,CASSKRNYEQYF
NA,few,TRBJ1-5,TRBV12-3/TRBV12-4,TGTGCCAGCAGTTTGGCTCGAGCTAGCAATCAGCCCCAGCATTTT,CASSLARASNQPQHF
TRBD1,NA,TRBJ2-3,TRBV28,TGTGCCAGCAGACTCCAGGGGGTTAGCACAGATACGCAGTATTTT,CASRLQGVSTDTQYF
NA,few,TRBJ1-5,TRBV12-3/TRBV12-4,TGTGCCAGCAGTTTGATCCGACAGCCCCAGCATTTT,CASSLIRQPQHF
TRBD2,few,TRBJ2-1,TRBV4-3,TGCGCCAGCAGCCATGCTACTAGCGGGGTTGACAATGAGCAGTTCTTC,CASSHATSGVDNEQFF
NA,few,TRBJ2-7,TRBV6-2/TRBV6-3,TGTGCCAGCAGGTGGCAGGGATCCGAGCAGTACTTC,CASRWQGSEQYF
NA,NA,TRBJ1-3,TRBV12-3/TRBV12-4,TGTGCCAGCAGTCTATTCGGGACTGGAAACACCATATATTTT,CASSLFGTGNTIYF
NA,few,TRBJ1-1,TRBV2,TGTGCCAGCAGTACCGGACATCAAGGGTCGGCTTTCTTT,CASSTGHQGSAFF
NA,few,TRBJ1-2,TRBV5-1,TGCGCCAGCAGCTTGGCGGTCCCTGAAATCTATGGCTACACCTTC,CASSLAVPEIYGYTF
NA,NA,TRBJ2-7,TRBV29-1,TGCAGCGCCCAGTCCGGGACGGTAGCCTACGAGCAGTACTTC,CSAQSGTVAYEQYF
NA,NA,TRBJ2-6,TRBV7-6,TGTGCCAGCAAAAGAGGCGCAGGGGCCAACGTCCTGACTTTC,CASKRGAGANVLTF
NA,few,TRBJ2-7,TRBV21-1,TGTGCCAGCGGGGGGCGGGAGGAATCCTACGAGCAGTACTTC,CASGGREESYEQYF
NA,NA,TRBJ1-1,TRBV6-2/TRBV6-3,TGTGCCAGCAGCCTTCGGGGGGCTCACACTGAAGCTTTCTTT,CASSLRGAHTEAFF
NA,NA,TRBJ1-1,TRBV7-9,TGTGCCAGCAGCTTAGCGCAGTACCGAGGGGGCACTGAAGCTTTCTTT,CASSLAQYRGGTEAFF
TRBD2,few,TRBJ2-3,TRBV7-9,TGTGCCAGCAGCTCGACTAGCGGGGCCCGCACAGATACGCAGTATTTT,CASSSTSGARTDTQYF
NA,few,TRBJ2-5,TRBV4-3,TGCGCCAGCAGCCAAGGAACCTTAGCCCTCGAGAGGGAGACCCAGTACTTC,CASSQGTLALERETQYF
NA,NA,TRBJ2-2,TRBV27,TGTGCCAGCAGTTTTGAGACAGGGAGGGAGACCGGGGAGCTGTTTTTT,CASSFETGRETGELFF
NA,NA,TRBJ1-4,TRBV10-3,TGTGCCATCAGTGAGTCGCGGCCGACAGGCGGGAATGAAAAACTGTTTTTT,CAISESRPTGGNEKLFF
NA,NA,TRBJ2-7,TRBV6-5,TGTGCCAGCAGCCGGGGTCGCGAGCAGTACTTC,CASSRGREQYF
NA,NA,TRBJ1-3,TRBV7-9,TGTGCCAGCAGCCCATGGGACATAAGCTCTGGAAACACCATATATTTT,CASSPWDISSGNTIYF
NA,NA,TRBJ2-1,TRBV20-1,TGCTTTGCCCCAATGCAGGCGAGCTCCTACAATGAGCAGTTCTTC,CFAPMQASSYNEQFF
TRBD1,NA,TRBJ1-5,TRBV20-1,TGCAGTGCCCCAGACAGGGGGCTTGGGCTCAATCAGCCCCAGCATTTT,CSAPDRGLGLNQPQHF
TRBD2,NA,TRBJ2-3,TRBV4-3,TGCGCCAGCAGCCAAGGAAGCGGGGGGGAGGATACGCAGTATTTT,CASSQGSGGEDTQYF
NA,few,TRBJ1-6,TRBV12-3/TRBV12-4,TGTGCCAGCAGTTTATCCGGACGGGTCCGGAATTCACCCCTCCACTTT,CASSLSGRVRNSPLHF
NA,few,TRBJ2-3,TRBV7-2,TGTGCCAGCAGCTTAGGCTACAGAGATACGCAGTATTTT,CASSLGYRDTQYF
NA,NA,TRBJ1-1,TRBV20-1,TGCAGTGCGAGGGGCTCTAACGGAGCTTTCTTT,CSARGSNGAFF
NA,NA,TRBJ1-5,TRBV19,TGTGCCAGTAGTAGGGACCTTGTGAGAGTGGCCCCGCATTTT,CASSRDLVRVAPHF
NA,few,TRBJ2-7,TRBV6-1,TGTGCCAGCAGCCGTCCCGGCCAGGACCTTTCCTACGAGCAGTACTTC,CASSRPGQDLSYEQYF
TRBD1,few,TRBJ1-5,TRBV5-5,TGTGCCAGCAGCGACAATCCGGGACAGGTCACTAATCAGCCCCAGCATTTT,CASSDNPGQVTNQPQHF
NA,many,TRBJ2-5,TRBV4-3,TGCGCCAGCAGCCAAGATTTGCGGGGCCAAGAGACCCAGTACTTC,CASSQDLRGQETQYF
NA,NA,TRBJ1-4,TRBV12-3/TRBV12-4,TGTGCCAGCAGTTTTTGGCAAGAAAATGAAAAACTGTTTTTT,CASSFWQENEKLFF
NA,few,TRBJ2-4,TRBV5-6,TGTGCCAGCAGCTTATCCCTGGCGAGGGCCAAAAACATTCAGTACTTC,CASSLSLARAKNIQYF
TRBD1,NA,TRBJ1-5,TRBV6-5,TGTGCCAGCAGTTTCTACAGGGGCCGCCAGCCCCAGCATTTT,CASSFYRGRQPQHF
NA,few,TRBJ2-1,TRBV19,TGTGCCAGTAGTATCCCGACACACCGCTCCTACAATGAGCAGTTCTTC,CASSIPTHRSYNEQFF
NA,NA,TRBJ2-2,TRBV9,TGTGCCAGCGGGGTTCAGAGCATCGGGGAGCTGTTTTTT,CASGVQSIGELFF
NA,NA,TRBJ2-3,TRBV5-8,TGTGCCAGCAGCCGGGCGGCGGGAAGCACAGATACGCAGTATTTT,CASSRAAGSTDTQYF
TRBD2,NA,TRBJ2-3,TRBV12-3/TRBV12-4,TGTGCCAGCAGTCGTGGTGCGGGGGGGGGAGATACGCAGTATTTT,CASSRGAGGGDTQYF
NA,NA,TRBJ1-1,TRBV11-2,TGTGCCAGCAGCTTAATTGAACGGCGCAACACTGAAGCTTTCTTT,CASSLIERRNTEAFF
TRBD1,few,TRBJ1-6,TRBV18,TGTGCCAGCTCACCGGAACAGGGGGCGTCACCCCTCCACTTT,CASSPEQGASPLHF
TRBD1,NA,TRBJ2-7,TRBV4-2,TGTGCCAGCAGGAGGACAGGAGACTCCTACGAGCAGTACTTC,CASRRTGDSYEQYF
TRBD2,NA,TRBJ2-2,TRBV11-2,TGTGCCAGCCGCATGGGGCGGGGGGGCTTCACCGGGGAGCTGTTTTTT,CASRMGRGGFTGELFF
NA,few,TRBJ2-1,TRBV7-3,TGTGCCAGCAGCAAACACGTCTTAAATGAGCAGTTCTTC,CASSKHVLNEQFF